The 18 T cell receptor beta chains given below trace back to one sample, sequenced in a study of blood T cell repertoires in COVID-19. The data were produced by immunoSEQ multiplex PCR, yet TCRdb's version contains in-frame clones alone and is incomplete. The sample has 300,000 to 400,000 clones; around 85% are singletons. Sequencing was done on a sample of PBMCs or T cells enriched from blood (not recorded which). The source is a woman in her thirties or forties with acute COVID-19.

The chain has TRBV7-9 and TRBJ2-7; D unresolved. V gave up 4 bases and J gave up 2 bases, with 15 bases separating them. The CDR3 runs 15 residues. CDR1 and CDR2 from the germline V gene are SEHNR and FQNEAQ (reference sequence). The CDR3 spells CASSSEKENTYEQYF. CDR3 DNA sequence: TGTGCCAGCAGCTCCGAGAAGGAGAATACCTACGAGCAGTACTTC. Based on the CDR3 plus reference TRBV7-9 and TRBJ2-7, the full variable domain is DTGVSQNPRHKITKRGQNVTFRCDPISEHNRLYWYRQTLGQGPEFLTYFQNEAQLEKSRLLSDRFSAERPKGSFSTLEIQRTEQGDSAMYLCASSSEKENTYEQYFGPGTRLTVT.

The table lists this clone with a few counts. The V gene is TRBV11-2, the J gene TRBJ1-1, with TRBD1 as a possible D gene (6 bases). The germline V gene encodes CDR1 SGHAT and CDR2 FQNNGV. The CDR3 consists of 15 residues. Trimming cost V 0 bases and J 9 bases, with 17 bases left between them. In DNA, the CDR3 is TGTGCCAGCAGCTTAGATTCTCCAGGGGAACGAAAAGCTTTCTTT. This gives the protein CASSLDSPGERKAFF.

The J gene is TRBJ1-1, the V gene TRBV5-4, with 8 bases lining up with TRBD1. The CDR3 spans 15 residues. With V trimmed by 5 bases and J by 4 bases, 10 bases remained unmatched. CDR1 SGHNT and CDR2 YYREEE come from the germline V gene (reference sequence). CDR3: CASSYNRGFGTEAFF. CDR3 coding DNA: TGTGCCAGCAGTTATAACAGGGGGTTCGGCACTGAAGCTTTCTTT.

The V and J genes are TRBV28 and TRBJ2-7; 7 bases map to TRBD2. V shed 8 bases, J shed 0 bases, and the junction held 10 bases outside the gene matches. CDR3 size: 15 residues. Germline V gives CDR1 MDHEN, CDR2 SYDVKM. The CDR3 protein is CASLVAGHLSYEQYF. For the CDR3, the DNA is TGTGCCAGCCTTGTAGCGGGCCACCTCTCCTACGAGCAGTACTTC.

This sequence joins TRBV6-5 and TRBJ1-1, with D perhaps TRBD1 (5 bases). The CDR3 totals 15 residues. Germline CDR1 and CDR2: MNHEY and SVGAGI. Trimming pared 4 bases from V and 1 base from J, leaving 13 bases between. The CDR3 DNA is TGTGCCAGCAGTTCCGTCGCCGGGGGGAACACTGAAGCTTTCTTT. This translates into CASSSVAGGNTEAFF.

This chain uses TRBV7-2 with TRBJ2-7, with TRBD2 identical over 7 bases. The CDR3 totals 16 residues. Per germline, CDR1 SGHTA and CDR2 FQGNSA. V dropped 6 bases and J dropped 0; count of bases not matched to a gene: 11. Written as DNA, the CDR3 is TGTGCCAGCAGACGGTCCCCTAGCGGCTCCTCCTACGAGCAGTACTTC. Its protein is CASRRSPSGSSYEQYF.

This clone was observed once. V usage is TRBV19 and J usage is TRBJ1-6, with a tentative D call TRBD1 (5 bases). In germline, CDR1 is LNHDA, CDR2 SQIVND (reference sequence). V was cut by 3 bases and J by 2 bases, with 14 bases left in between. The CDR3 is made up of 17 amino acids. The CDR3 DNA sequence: TGTGCCAGTAGTATGGATATCACAGGAGCCTATAATTCACCCCTCCACTTT. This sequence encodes CASSMDITGAYNSPLHF.

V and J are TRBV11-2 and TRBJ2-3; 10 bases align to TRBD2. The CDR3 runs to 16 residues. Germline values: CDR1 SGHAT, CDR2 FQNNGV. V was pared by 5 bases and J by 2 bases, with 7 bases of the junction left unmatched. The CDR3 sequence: CASSAGLAADTDTQYF. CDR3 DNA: TGTGCCAGCAGCGCCGGACTAGCGGCCGACACAGATACGCAGTATTTT. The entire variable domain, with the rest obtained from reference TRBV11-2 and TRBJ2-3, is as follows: EAGVAQSPRYKIIEKRQSVAFWCNPISGHATLYWYQQILGQGPKLLIQFQNNGVVDDSQLPKDRFSAERLKGVDSTLKIQPAKLEDSAVYLCASSAGLAADTDTQYFGPGTRLTVL.

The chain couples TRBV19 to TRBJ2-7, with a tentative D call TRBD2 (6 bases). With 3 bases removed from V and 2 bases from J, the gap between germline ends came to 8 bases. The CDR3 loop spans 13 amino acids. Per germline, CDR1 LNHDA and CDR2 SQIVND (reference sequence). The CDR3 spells CASSIPGAYEQYF. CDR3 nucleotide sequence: TGTGCCAGTAGTATCCCGGGGGCCTACGAGCAGTACTTC.

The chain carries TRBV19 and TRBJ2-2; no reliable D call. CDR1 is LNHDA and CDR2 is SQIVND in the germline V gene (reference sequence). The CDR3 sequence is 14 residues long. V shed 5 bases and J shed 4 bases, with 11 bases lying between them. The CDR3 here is CASSPTTITGELFF. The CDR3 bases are TGTGCCAGTAGTCCAACAACTATCACCGGGGAGCTGTTTTTT.

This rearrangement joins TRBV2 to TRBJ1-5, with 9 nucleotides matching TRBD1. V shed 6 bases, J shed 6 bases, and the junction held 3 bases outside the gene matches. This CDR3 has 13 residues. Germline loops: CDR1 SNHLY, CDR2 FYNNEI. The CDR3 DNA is TGTGCCAGCAGGGGGACAGGGAGTCAGCCCCAGCATTTT. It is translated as CASRGTGSQPQHF.

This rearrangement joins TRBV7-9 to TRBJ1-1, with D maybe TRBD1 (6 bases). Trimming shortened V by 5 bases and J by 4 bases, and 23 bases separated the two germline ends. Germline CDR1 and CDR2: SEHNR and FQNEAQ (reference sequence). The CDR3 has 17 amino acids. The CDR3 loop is CASSPRKGPGAGTEAFF. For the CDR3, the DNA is TGTGCCAGCAGCCCCCGCAAGGGGCCAGGGGCTGGCACTGAAGCTTTCTTT.

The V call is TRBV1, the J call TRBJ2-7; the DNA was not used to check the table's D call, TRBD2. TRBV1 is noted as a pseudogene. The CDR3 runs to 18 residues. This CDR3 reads CTSSQPSVGRERCYEQYF. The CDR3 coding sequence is TGCACCAGCAGCCAACCCTCGGTGGGGAGGGAACGGTGCTACGAGCAGTACTTC.

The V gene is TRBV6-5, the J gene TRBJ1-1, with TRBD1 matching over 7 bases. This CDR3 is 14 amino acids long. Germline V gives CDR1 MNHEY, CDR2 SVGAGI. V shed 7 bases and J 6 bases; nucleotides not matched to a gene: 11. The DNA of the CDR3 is TGTGCCAGCATGTTTGTACAGGGGCAATCTGAAGCTTTCTTT. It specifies CASMFVQGQSEAFF.

CDR3 in DNA: TGTGCCAGCAGCGACAATACTAACTATGGCTACACCTTC. This translates into CASSDNTNYGYTF. This chain connects TRBV25-1 to TRBJ1-2; no clear D gene. V was cut by 6 bases and J by 0 bases, with 8 bases left in between. The CDR3 runs 13 residues. CDR1 and CDR2 from the germline V gene are MGHDK and SYGVNS.

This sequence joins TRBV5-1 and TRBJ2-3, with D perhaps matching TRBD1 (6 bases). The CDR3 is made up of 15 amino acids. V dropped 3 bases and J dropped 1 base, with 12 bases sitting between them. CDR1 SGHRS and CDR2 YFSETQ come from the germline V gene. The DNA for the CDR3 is TGCGCCAGCAGCTCAGGACAGCCGGGCACAGATACGCAGTATTTT. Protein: CASSSGQPGTDTQYF.

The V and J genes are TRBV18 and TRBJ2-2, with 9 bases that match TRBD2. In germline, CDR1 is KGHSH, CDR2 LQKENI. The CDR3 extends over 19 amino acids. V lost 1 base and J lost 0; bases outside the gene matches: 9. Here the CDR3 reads CASSPLLAGDSANTGELFF. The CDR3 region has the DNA TGTGCCAGCTCACCACTATTAGCGGGAGATTCCGCGAACACCGGGGAGCTGTTTTTT.

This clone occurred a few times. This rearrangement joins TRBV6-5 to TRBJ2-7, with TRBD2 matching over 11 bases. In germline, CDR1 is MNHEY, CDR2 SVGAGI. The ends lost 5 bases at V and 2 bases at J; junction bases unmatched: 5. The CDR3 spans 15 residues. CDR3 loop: CASSLTSGSTYEQYF. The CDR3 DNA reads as TGTGCCAGCAGTCTTACTAGCGGGAGCACCTACGAGCAGTACTTC.